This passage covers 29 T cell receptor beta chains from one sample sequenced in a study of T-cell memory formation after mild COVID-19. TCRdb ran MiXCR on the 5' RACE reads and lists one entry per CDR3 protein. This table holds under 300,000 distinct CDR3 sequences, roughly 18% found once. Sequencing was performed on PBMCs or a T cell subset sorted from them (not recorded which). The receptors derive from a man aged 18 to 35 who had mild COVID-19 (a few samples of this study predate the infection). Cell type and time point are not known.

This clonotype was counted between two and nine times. The CDR3 nucleotides are TGTGCCAGCAGCTTTCGCCGGTTGGGCCCAGATACGCAGTATTTT. Translated, it gives CASSFRRLGPDTQYF. V gene TRBV7-9 combines with J gene TRBJ2-3; D not resolved. The V gene lost 3 bases and the J gene lost 4 bases, with 14 bases spanning the gap. Germline-derived CDR1 and CDR2 are SEHNR and FQNEAQ (reference sequence). The CDR3 length is 15 residues.

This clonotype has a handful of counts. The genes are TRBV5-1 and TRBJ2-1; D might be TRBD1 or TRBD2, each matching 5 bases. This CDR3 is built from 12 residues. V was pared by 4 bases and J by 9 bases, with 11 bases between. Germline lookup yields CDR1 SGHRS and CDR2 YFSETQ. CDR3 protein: CASSPMGVEQFF. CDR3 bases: TGCGCCAGCAGCCCGATGGGGGTTGAGCAGTTCTTC. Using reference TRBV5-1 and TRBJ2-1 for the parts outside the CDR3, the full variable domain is KAGVTQTPRYLIKTRGQQVTLSCSPISGHRSVSWYQQTPGQGLQFLFEYFSETQRNKGNFPGRFSGRQFSNSRSEMNVSTLELGDSALYLCASSPMGVEQFFGPGTRLTVL.

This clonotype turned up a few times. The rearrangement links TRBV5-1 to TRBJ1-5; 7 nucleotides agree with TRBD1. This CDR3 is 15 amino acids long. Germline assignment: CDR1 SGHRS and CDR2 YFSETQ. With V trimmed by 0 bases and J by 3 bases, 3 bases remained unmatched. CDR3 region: CASSLAGTVNQPQHF. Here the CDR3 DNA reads TGCGCCAGCAGCTTGGCCGGGACAGTCAATCAGCCCCAGCATTTT.

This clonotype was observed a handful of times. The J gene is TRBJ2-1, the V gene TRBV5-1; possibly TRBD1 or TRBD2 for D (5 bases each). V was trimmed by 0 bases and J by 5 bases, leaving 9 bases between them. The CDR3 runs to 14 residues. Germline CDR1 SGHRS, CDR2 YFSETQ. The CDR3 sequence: CASSLGDLHNEQFF. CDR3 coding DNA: TGCGCCAGCAGCTTGGGGGACCTCCACAATGAGCAGTTCTTC.

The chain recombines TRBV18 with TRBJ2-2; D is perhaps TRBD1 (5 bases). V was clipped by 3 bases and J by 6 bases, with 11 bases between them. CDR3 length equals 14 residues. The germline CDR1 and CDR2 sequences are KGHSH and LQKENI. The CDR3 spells CASSPGWGPGELFF. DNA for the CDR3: TGTGCCAGCTCACCCGGCTGGGGCCCCGGGGAGCTGTTTTTT.

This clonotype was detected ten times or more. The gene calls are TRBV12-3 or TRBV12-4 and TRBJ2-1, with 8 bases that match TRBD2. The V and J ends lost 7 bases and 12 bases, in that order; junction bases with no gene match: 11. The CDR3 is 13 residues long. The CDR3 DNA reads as TGTGCCAGCACCCTCCTGGGGGCGGGGGGGCAGTTCTTC. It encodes CASTLLGAGGQFF.

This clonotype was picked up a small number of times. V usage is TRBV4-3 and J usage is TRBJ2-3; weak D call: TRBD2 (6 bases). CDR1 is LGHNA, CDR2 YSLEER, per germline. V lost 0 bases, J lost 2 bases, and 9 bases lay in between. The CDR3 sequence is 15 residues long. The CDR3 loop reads CASSQDPGDTDTQYF. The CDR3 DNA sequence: TGCGCCAGCAGCCAAGATCCGGGGGACACAGATACGCAGTATTTT.

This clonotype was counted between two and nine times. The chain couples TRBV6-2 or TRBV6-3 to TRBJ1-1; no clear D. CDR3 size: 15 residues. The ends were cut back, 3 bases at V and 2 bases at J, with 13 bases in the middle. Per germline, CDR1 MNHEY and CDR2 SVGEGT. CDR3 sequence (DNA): TGTGCCAGCAGTTATAATGAGGTGGTAAACACTGAAGCTTTCTTT. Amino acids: CASSYNEVVNTEAFF.

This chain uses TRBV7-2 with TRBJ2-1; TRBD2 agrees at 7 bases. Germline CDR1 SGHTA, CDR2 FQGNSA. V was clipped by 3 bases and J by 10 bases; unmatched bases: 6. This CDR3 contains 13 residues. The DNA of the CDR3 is TGTGCCAGCAGCTTGGCGCGGGGGACCGAGCAGTTCTTC. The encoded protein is CASSLARGTEQFF.

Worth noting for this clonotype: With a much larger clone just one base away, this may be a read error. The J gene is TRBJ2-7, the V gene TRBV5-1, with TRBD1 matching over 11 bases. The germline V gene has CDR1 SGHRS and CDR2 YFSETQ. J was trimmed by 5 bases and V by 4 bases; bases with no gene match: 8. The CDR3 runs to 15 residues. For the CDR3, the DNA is TGCGCCAGCAGCGTCACTGGACAGGGGGCTAACGAGCAGTACTTC. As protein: CASSVTGQGANEQYF. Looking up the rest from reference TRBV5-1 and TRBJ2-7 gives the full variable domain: KAGVTQTPRYLIKTRGQQVTLSCSPISGHRSVSWYQQTPGQGLQFLFEYFSETQRNKGNFPGRFSGRQFSNSRSEMNVSTLELGDSALYLCASSVTGQGANEQYFGPGTRLTVT.

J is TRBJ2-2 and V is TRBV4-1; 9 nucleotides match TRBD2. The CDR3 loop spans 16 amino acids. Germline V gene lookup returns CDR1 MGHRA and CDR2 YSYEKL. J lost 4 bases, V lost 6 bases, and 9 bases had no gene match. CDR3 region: CASSLMRGGLTGELFF. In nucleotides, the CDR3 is TGCGCCAGCAGTCTTATGCGGGGGGGCCTCACCGGGGAGCTGTTTTTT.

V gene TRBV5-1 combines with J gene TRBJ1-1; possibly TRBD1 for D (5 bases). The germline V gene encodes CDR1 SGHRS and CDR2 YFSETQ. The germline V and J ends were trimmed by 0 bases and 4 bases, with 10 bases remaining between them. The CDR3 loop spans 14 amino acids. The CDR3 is CASSLDPGGTEAFF. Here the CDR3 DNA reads TGCGCCAGCAGCTTGGATCCGGGGGGCACTGAAGCTTTCTTT.

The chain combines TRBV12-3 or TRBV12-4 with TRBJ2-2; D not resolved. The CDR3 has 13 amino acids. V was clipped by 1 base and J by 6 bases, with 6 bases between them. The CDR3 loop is CASSLEPAGELFF. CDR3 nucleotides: TGTGCCAGCAGTTTAGAACCCGCCGGGGAGCTGTTTTTT.

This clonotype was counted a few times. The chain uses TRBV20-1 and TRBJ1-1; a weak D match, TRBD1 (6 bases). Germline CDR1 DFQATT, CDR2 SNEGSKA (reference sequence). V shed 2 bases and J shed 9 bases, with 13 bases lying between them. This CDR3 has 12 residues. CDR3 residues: CSARYRVFQAFF. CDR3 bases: TGCAGTGCTAGATACAGGGTGTTCCAAGCTTTCTTT.

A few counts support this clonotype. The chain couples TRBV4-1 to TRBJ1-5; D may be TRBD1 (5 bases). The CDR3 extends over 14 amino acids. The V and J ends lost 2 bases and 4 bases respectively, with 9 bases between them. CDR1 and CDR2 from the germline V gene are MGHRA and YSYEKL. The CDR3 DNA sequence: TGCGCCAGCAGCCAACCTAGGGGAAATCAGCCCCAGCATTTT. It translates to CASSQPRGNQPQHF.

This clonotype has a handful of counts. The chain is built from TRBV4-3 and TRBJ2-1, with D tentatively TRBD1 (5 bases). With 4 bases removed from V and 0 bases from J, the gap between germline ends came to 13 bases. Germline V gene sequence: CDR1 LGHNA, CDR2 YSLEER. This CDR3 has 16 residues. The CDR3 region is CASSPMGHLSYNEQFF. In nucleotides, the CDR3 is TGCGCCAGCAGCCCGATGGGGCACCTCTCCTACAATGAGCAGTTCTTC.

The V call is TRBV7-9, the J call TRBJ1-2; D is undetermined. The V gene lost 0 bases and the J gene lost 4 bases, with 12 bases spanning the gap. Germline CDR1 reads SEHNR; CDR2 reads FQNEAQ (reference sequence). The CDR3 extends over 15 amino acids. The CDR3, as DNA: TGTGCCAGCAGCTTAGCTTGGGCAGGCACCTATGGCTACACCTTC. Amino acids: CASSLAWAGTYGYTF.

The CDR3 region has the DNA TGCGCCAGCTGGGACTACAGTAGCCCTGAAGCTTTCTTT. Its protein is CASWDYSSPEAFF. This sequence joins TRBV5-1 and TRBJ1-1; weak D call: TRBD1 (5 bases). The CDR3 is made up of 13 amino acids. The ends were cut back, 7 bases at V and 6 bases at J, with 16 bases in the middle. The germline V gene encodes CDR1 SGHRS and CDR2 YFSETQ.

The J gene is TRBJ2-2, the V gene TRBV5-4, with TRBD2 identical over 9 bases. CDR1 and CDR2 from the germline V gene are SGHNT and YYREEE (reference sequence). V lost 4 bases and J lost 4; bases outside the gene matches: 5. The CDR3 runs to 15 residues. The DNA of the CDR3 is TGTGCCAGCAGCAAAAGCGGGGGGTCCACCGGGGAGCTGTTTTTT. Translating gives CASSKSGGSTGELFF.

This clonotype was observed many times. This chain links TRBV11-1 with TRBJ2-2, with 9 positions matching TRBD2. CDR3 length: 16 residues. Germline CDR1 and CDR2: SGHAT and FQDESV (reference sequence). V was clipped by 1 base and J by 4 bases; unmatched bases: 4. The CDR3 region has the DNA TGTGCCAGCAGCTTAGTGGCTAGCGGGGCCACCGGGGAGCTGTTTTTT. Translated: CASSLVASGATGELFF.

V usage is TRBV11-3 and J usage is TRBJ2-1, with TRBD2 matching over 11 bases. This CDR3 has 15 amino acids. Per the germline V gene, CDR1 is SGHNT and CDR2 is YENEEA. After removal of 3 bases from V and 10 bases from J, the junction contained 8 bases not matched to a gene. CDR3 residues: CASSLSLAGGEEQFF. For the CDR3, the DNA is TGTGCCAGCAGCTTGTCCCTAGCGGGGGGTGAAGAGCAGTTCTTC.

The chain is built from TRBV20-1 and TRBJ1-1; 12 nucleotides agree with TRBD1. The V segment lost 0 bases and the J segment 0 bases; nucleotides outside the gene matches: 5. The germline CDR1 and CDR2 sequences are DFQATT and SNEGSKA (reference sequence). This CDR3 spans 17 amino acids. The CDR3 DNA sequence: TGCAGTGCTAGAGAGTGGGACAGGGGGCGATTGAACACTGAAGCTTTCTTT. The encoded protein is CSAREWDRGRLNTEAFF.

CDR3 protein: CASSHSGGRDTEAFF. CDR3 DNA: TGTGCCAGCTCACACAGTGGGGGGAGGGACACTGAAGCTTTCTTT. V is TRBV27 and J is TRBJ1-1; D might be TRBD1 (5 bases). Trimming removed 8 bases at V and 3 bases at J, with 19 bases between. The V gene's germline CDR1 is MNHEY and CDR2 SMNVEV (reference sequence). The CDR3 length is 15 residues.

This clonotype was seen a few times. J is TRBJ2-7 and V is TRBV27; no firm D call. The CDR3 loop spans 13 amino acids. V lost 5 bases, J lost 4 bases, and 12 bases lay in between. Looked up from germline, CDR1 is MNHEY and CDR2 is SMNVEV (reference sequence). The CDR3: CASSPVDGYEQYF. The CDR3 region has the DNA TGTGCCAGCAGTCCCGTGGACGGTTACGAGCAGTACTTC.

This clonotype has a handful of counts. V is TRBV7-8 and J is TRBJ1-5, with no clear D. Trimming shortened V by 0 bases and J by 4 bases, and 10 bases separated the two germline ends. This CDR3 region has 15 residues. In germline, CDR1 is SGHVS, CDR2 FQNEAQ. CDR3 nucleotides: TGTGCCAGCAGCTTAGCGCTACAGTTTAATCAGCCCCAGCATTTT. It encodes CASSLALQFNQPQHF. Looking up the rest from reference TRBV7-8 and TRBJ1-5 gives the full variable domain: GAGVSQSPRYKVAKRGQDVALRCDPISGHVSLFWYQQALGQGPEFLTYFQNEAQLDKSGLPSDRFFAERPEGSVSTLKIQRTQQEDSAVYLCASSLALQFNQPQHFGDGTRLSIL.

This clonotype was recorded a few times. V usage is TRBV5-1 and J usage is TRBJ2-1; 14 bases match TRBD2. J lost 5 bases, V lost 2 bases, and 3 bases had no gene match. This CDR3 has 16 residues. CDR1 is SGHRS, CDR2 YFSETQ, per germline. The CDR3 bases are TGCGCCAGCAGCTTCCGACTAGCGGGAGGGCACAATGAGCAGTTCTTC. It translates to CASSFRLAGGHNEQFF.

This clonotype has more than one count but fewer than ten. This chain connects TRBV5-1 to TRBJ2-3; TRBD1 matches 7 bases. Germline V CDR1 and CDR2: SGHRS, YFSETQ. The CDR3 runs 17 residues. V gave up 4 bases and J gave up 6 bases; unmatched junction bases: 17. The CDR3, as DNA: TGCGCCAGCAGCCCGGGACAGTTAAAGTCCCTGAGGGATACGCAGTATTTT. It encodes CASSPGQLKSLRDTQYF.

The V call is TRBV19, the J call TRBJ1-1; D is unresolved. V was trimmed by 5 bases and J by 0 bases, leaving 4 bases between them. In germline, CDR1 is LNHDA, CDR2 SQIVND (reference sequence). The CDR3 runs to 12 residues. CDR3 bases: TGTGCCAGTAGTTACGTGAACACTGAAGCTTTCTTT. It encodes CASSYVNTEAFF.

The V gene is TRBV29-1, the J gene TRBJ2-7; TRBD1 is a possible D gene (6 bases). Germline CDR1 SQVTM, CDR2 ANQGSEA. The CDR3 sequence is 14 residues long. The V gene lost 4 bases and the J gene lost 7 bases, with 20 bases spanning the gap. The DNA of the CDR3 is TGCAGCGTTGGGCCCTGGATGGGGGCGGGTGAGCAGTACTTC. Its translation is CSVGPWMGAGEQYF.